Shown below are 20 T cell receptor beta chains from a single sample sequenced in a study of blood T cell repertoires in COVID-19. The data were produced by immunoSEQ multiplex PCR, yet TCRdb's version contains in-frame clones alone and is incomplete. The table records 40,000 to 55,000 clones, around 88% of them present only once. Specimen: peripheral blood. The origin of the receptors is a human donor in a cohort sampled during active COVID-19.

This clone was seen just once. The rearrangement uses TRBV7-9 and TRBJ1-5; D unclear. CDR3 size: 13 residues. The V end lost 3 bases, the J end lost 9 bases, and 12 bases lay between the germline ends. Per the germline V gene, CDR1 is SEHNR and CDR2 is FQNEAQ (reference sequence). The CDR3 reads CASSLAEVGPQHF. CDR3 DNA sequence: TGTGCCAGCAGCTTGGCCGAGGTTGGGCCCCAGCATTTT.

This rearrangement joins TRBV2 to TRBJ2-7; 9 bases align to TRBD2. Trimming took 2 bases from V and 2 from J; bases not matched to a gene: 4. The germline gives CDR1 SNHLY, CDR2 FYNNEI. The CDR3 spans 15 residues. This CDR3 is CASSELLAGTYEQYF. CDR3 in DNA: TGTGCCAGCAGTGAACTCCTAGCGGGGACCTACGAGCAGTACTTC.

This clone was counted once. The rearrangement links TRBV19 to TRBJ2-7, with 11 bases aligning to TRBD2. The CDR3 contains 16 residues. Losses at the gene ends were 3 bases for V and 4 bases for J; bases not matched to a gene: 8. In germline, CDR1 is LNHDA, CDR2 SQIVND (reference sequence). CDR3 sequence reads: CASSITGTSGLYEQYF. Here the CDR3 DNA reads TGTGCCAGTAGTATCACCGGGACTAGCGGTTTATACGAGCAGTACTTC.

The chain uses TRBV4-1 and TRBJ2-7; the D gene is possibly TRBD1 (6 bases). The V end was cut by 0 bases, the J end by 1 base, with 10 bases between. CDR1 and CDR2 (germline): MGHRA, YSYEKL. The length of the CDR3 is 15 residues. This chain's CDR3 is CASSQDPTGSYEQYF. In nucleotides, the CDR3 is TGCGCCAGCAGCCAAGATCCAACAGGGTCCTACGAGCAGTACTTC.

For the CDR3, the DNA is TGTGCCATCAGTGAGGTAGGGGAGGAAAACACCATATATTTT. Translation gives CAISEVGEENTIYF. The chain is built from TRBV10-3 and TRBJ1-3, with TRBD1 as a possible D gene (5 bases). CDR3 length: 14 amino acids. The germline gives CDR1 ENHRY, CDR2 SYGVKD. Trimming pared 2 bases from V and 6 bases from J, leaving 11 bases between.

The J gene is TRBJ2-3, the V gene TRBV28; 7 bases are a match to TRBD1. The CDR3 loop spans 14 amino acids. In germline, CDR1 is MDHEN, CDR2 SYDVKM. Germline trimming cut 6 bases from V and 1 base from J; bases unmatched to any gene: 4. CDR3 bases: TGTGCCAGCAGCGTTACAGGGGGCACAGATACGCAGTATTTT. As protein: CASSVTGGTDTQYF.

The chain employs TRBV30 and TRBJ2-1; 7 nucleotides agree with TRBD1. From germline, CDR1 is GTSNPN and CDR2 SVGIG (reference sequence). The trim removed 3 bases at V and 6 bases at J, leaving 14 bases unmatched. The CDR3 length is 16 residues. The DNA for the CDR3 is TGTGCCTGGAGCCACAGGGGTAAAGCGGAACGCAATGAGCAGTTCTTC. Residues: CAWSHRGKAERNEQFF.

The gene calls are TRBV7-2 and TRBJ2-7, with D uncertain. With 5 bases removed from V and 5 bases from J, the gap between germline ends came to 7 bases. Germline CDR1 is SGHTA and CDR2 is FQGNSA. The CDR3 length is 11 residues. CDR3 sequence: CASSPRDEQYF. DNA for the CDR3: TGTGCCAGCAGCCCTCGGGACGAGCAGTACTTC.

CDR3 sequence: CASSLQGATGNTIYF. The CDR3 DNA follows: TGTGCCAGCAGCCTACAGGGGGCTACTGGAAACACCATATATTTT. The genes are TRBV5-5 and TRBJ1-3; TRBD1 agrees at 9 bases. The CDR3 runs to 15 residues. The germline gives CDR1 SGHKS, CDR2 YYEKEE (reference sequence). Trimming cost V 4 bases and J 2 bases; bases outside gene matches: 4.

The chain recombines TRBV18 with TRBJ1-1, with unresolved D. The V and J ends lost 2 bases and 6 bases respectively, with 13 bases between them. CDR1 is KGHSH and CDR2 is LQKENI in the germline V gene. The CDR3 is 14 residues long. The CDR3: CASSPVAMGAEAFF. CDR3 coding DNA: TGTGCCAGCTCACCAGTGGCAATGGGCGCTGAAGCTTTCTTT.

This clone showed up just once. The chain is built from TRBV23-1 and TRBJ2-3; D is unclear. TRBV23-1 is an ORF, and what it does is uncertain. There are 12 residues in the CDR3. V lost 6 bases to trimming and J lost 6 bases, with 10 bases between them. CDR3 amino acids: CASRGQRDTQYF. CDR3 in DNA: TGCGCCAGCAGAGGCCAGAGGGATACGCAGTATTTT.

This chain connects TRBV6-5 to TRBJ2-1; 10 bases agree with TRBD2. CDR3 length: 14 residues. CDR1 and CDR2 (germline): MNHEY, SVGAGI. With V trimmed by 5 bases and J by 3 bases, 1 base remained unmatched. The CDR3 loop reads CASSRLAGYNEQFF. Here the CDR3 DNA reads TGTGCCAGCAGTCGACTAGCGGGCTACAATGAGCAGTTCTTC.

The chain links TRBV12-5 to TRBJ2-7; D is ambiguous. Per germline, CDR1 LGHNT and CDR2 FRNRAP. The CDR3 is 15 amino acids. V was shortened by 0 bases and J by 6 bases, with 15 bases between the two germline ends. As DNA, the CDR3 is TGTGCTAGTGGTTTGGTAATCCCCCCGAGGTTCGAGCAGTACTTC. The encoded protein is CASGLVIPPRFEQYF.

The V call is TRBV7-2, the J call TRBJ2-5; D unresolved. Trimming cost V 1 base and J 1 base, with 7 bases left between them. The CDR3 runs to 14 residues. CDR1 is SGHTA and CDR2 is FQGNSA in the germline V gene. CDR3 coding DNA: TGTGCCAGCAGCTTAGAAGGCGGCCAAGAGACCCAGTACTTC. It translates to CASSLEGGQETQYF.

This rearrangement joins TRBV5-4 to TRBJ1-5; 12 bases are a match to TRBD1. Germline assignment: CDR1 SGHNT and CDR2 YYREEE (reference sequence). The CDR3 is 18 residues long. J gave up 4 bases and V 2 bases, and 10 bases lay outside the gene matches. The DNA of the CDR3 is TGTGCCAGCAGCTTCCGGGACAGGGGGCGAGGGAAGAATCAGCCCCAGCATTTT. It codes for CASSFRDRGRGKNQPQHF.

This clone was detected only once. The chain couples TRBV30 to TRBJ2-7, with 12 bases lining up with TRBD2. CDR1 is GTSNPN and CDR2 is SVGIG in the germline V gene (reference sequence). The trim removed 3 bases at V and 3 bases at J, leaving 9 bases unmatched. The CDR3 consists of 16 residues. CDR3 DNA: TGTGCCTGGAGCCGCCCTGGACTAGCGGGAAACTACGAGCAGTACTTC. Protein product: CAWSRPGLAGNYEQYF.

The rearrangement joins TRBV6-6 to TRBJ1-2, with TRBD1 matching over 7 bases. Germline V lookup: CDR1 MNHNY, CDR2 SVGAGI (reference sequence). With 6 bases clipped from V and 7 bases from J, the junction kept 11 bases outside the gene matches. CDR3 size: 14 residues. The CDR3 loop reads CASSLTGSGGGYTF. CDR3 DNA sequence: TGTGCCAGCAGCCTGACAGGGTCTGGTGGTGGCTACACCTTC.

The CDR3: CASSERGPDTEAFF. The CDR3 region has the DNA TGTGCCAGCAGTGAGAGGGGGCCGGACACTGAAGCTTTCTTT. The chain recombines TRBV28 with TRBJ1-1, with TRBD1 matching 7 bases. Germline-derived CDR1 and CDR2 are MDHEN and SYDVKM. The length of the CDR3 is 14 residues. V shed 5 bases and J 3 bases; nucleotides not matched to a gene: 6.

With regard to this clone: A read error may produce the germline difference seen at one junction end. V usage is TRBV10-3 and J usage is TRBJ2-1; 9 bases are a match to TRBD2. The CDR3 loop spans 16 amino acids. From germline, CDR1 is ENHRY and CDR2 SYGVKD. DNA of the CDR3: TGTGCCATCAGCGAGTCTAGGTCTAGCGGGAAGGATGAGCAGTTCTTC. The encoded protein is CAISESRSSGKDEQFF.

CDR3 residues: CASSKGLAGVVGETQYF. For the CDR3, the DNA is TGTGCCAGCAGTAAAGGACTAGCGGGAGTAGTCGGAGAGACCCAGTACTTC. V is TRBV27 and J is TRBJ2-5; 13 positions match TRBD2. The CDR3 contains 17 residues. Per germline, CDR1 MNHEY and CDR2 SMNVEV (reference sequence). The junction had 10 bases not matched to a gene; V was cut back by 5 bases and J by 4 bases.